This is a list of T cell receptor beta chains from one sample in a study of response to subunit inactivated influenza vaccine. TCRdb reprocessed the RT-PCR reads with MiXCR, giving one entry per CDR3 protein. Here the sample spans around 790,000 distinct CDR3 sequences, 21% being singletons. Sequencing used PBMCs from blood, obtained less than 6 days after vaccination. The receptor set was obtained from a man in his forties or fifties who received an inactivated influenza vaccine. Both conserved end residues are part of each CDR3. D genes are given only for firm matches. Only part of the rows carry a size: once, few, many, or a class if the clone is expanded.

>TRBV5-1|many|TRBD1|TRBJ2-2
TGCGCCAGCAGCCCGGGACAGGGAGGAACCGGGGAGCTGTTTTTT
CASSPGQGGTGELFF
>TRBV10-3|few|TRBD1|TRBJ2-7
TGTGCCATCAGTGAACTCGGACAGGGCGCCTACGAGCAGTACTTC
CAISELGQGAYEQYF
>TRBV9|.|.|TRBJ2-1
TGTGCCAGCAGCGTAGCTGGACTGGATTACAATGAGCAGTTCTTC
CASSVAGLDYNEQFF
>TRBV3-1|once|.|TRBJ2-3
TGTGCCAGCTGCCCCCGGGCGGCCGCTAGCACAGATACGCAGTATTTT
CASCPRAAASTDTQYF
>TRBV20-1|few|.|TRBJ1-5
TGCAGTGCTAGCCCCAGGAATCAGCCCCAGCATTTT
CSASPRNQPQHF
>TRBV11-1|.|.|TRBJ2-5
TGTGCCAGCAGAAGTTCCGAAATAGGCGGAGCCTACCAAGAGACCCAGTACTTC
CASRSSEIGGAYQETQYF
>TRBV28|.|TRBD2|TRBJ2-7
TGTGCCAGCCTCGGGGGAGGAGCGGGAGATAGGGAGCAGTACTTC
CASLGGGAGDREQYF
>TRBV27|few|.|TRBJ2-1
TGTGCCAGCAGAAAACCGGGACGAACCTACAATGAGCAGTTCTTC
CASRKPGRTYNEQFF
>TRBV3-1|few|TRBD1|TRBJ2-7
TGTGCCAGCAGCCAGGGGACAGGGGGCTGGGAGCAGTACTTC
CASSQGTGGWEQYF
>TRBV18|few|TRBD1|TRBJ1-1
TGTGCCAGCTCACCTTCATTTACCGGGACAGGGATCATGAAAGCTTTCTTT
CASSPSFTGTGIMKAFF
>TRBV5-1|many|TRBD2|TRBJ2-1
TGCGCCAGCAGCTTGGGGCTAGCGGGAGTCAATGAGCAGTTCTTC
CASSLGLAGVNEQFF
>TRBV12-3/TRBV12-4|few|.|TRBJ2-1
TGTGCCAGCAGTCCGAACGCTCCTCGGGAAAATGAGCAGTTCTTC
CASSPNAPRENEQFF
>TRBV7-8|.|TRBD1|TRBJ2-1
TGTGCCAGCAGCTTAGGAGGACAGGGTTTTGGTGAGCAGTTCTTC
CASSLGGQGFGEQFF
>TRBV20-1|.|TRBD1|TRBJ2-2
TGCAGTGCTAGGAAAGGACAGGCGAACACCGGGGAGCTGTTTTTT
CSARKGQANTGELFF
>TRBV30|few|.|TRBJ1-1
TGTGCCTGGACAGGGGAGGTGAACACTGAAGCTTTCTTT
CAWTGEVNTEAFF
>TRBV4-1|.|.|TRBJ1-4
TGCGCCAGCAGCTCGGGCGACAGGAATGATGAAAAACTGTTTTTT
CASSSGDRNDEKLFF
>TRBV15|.|.|TRBJ1-2
TGTGCCACCAGCAGAGTGGGGCGCCCAGGGAACTATGGCTACACCTTC
CATSRVGRPGNYGYTF
>TRBV27|.|TRBD1|TRBJ1-1
TGTGCCAGCAGCAAACGACAGGGTATTACGAACACTGAAGCTTTCTTT
CASSKRQGITNTEAFF
>TRBV29-1|few|.|TRBJ2-4
TGCAGCGTCGAAGTGGGACCGGGGAACATTCAGTACTTC
CSVEVGPGNIQYF
>TRBV29-1|many|TRBD1|TRBJ2-7
TGCAGCGTTAACAAAGGGACAGGACTCTACGAGCAGTACTTC
CSVNKGTGLYEQYF
>TRBV12-3/TRBV12-4|once|.|TRBJ2-7
TGTGCCAGCAGTTTAGGGGCGGCCCACTACGAGCAGTACTTC
CASSLGAAHYEQYF
>TRBV10-3|.|TRBD1|TRBJ1-3
TGTGCCATCAGATCGACAGGGGTCGGAAACACCATATATTTT
CAIRSTGVGNTIYF
>TRBV6-5|.|.|TRBJ2-1
TGTGCCAGCAGTTACTCCAACGGGGCGGTCGTGGACAATGAGCAGTTCTTC
CASSYSNGAVVDNEQFF
>TRBV27|few|TRBD1|TRBJ2-1
TGTGCCAGCAGTTCCGGGACAGGGTGGTCAAATGAGCAGTTCTTC
CASSSGTGWSNEQFF
>TRBV7-9|.|.|TRBJ2-2
TGTGCCAGCAGCCCCACTCCGGTCGGGGAGCTGTTTTTT
CASSPTPVGELFF
>TRBV20-1|.|.|TRBJ2-2
TGCAGTGCTGCGACAGTTCAGAACACCGGGGAGCTGTTTTTT
CSAATVQNTGELFF
>TRBV29-1|once|TRBD2|TRBJ2-1
TGCAGCGTGACCCTAGCGGGAGGGTTCTACAATGAGCAGTTCTTC
CSVTLAGGFYNEQFF
>TRBV20-1|.|TRBD2|TRBJ2-1
TGCAGTGCCAATCCCCCGGGGGGATTTCTAAATGAGCAGTTCTTC
CSANPPGGFLNEQFF
>TRBV12-3/TRBV12-4|few|TRBD1|TRBJ1-4
TGTGCCAGCAGCCAGACAGGGGAAAAACTGTTTTTT
CASSQTGEKLFF